This TCR beta chain comes out of a study of T cell repertoires in cytomegalovirus infection. Study-wide background: Both a matching HLA type and CMV infection were indicated by public TCR beta signatures.

Study conclusions and caveats: Ex vivo, HLA-C-restricted CMV-specific TCR beta clonotypes prevailed over the rest of the response.

As regards this clonotype: Its antigen is currently unknown. Germline is not matched at one junction end, which may reflect a read error.

MiXCR was run by TCRdb on the reads, yielding one entry per CDR3 protein. The sample consists of roughly 730,000 distinct CDR3 sequences, around a third of them appearing once. The CDR3 has 14 amino acids. The V gene's germline CDR1 is MDHEN and CDR2 SYDVKM. The starting material was cultured PBMCs, obtained from culture after CMV antigen stimulation. The rearrangement uses TRBV28 and TRBJ1-2, with D perhaps matching TRBD1 (6 bases). The receptor was derived from a human donor in good health (CMV status not recorded). Some clones in this sample may be carry-over from other donors' samples. The CDR3: CATGGPVTTDGHTF. The DNA for the CDR3 is TGTGCCACTGGGGGGCCTGTGACGACCGATGGCCACACCTTC.